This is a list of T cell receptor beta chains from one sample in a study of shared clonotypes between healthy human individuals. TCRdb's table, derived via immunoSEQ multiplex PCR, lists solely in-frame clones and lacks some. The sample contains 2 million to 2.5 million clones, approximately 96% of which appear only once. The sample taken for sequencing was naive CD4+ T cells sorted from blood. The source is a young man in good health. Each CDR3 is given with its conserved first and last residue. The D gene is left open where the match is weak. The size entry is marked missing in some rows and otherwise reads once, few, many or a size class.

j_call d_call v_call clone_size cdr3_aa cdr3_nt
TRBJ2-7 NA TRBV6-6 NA CASSQSSTLGEQYF TGTGCCAGCAGCCAGAGCTCGACCTTGGGCGAGCAGTACTTC
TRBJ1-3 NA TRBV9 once CASSTTGTFSGNTIYF TGTGCCAGCAGCACGACCGGGACATTCTCTGGAAACACCATATATTTT
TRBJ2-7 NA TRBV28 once CASSTPPANAYEQYF TGTGCCAGCAGTACTCCCCCGGCAAATGCCTACGAGCAGTACTTC
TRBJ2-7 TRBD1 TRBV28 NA CASSDRGYEQYF TGTGCCAGCAGTGACAGGGGCTACGAGCAGTACTTC
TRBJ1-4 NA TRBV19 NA CASRTPLGRTTNEKLFF TGTGCCAGTAGGACGCCGTTGGGGAGAACAACTAATGAAAAACTGTTTTTT
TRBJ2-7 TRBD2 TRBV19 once CASSPSGATPSYEQYF TGTGCCAGTAGCCCTAGCGGGGCAACCCCCTCCTACGAGCAGTACTTC
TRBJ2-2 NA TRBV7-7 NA CASSLAHTGELFF TGTGCTAGCAGCTTAGCCCACACCGGGGAGCTGTTTTTT
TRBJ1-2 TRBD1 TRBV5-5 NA CASSLGGTGNYGYTF TGTGCCAGCAGCTTGGGCGGGACAGGGAACTATGGCTACACCTTC
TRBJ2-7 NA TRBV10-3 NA CAITPGAEAEQYF TGTGCCATCACCCCAGGGGCGGAGGCCGAGCAGTACTTC
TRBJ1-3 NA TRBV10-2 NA CASSEAGAGNTIYF TGCGCCAGCAGTGAAGCAGGGGCTGGAAACACCATATATTTT
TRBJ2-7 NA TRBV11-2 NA CATSPPVRSYEQYF TGTGCCACCAGCCCCCCGGTAAGATCCTACGAGCAGTACTTC
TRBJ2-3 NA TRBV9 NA CASSGKGGSTDTQYF TGTGCCAGCAGCGGAAAGGGGGGGAGCACAGATACGCAGTATTTT
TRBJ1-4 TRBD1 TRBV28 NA CASSPGGAREKLFF TGTGCCAGCAGTCCAGGGGGCGCTCGTGAAAAACTGTTTTTT
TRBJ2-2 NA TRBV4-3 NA CASSRDTGTGELFF TGCGCCAGCAGCCGGGATACAGGAACCGGGGAGCTGTTTTTT
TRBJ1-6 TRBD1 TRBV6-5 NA CASSPDRGNSPLHF TGTGCCAGCAGTCCCGACAGGGGTAATTCACCCCTCCACTTT
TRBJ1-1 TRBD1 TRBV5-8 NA CASSKDRGDTEAFF TGTGCCAGCAGCAAAGACAGGGGGGACACTGAAGCTTTCTTT
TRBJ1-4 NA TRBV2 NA CATTSSAGSYEKLFF TGTGCCACCACCTCCTCTGCAGGAAGTTATGAAAAACTGTTTTTT
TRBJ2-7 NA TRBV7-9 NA CASSLGVSEQYF TGTGCCAGCAGCTTAGGGGTGTCCGAGCAGTACTTC
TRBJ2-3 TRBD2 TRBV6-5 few CASTRSGAGTDTQYF TGTGCCAGCACCCGAAGCGGGGCCGGCACAGATACGCAGTATTTT
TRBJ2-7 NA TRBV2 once CASSEPLNREQYF TGTGCCAGCAGTGAACCCCTCAACAGGGAGCAGTACTTC
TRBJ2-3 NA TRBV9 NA CASSVGLAGTDTQYF TGTGCCAGCAGCGTAGGACTCGCCGGGACAGATACGCAGTATTTT
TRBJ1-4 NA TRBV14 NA CASSYGQKTTNEKLFF TGTGCCAGCAGTTACGGACAGAAAACAACTAATGAAAAACTGTTTTTT
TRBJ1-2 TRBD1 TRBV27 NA CASSSRQGAIHGYTF TGTGCCAGCAGTTCCCGACAGGGGGCGATCCATGGCTACACCTTC
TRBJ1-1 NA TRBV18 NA CASSPIRQVEAFF TGTGCCAGCTCACCCATAAGACAAGTTGAAGCTTTCTTT
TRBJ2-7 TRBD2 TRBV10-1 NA CAGRTGTSGTYDFKQYF TGCGCCGGGAGGACCGGGACTAGCGGGACCTACGATTTCAAGCAGTACTTC
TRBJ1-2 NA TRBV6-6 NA CASSYPLGGPYGYTF TGTGCCAGCAGTTACCCTCTTGGGGGGCCCTATGGCTACACCTTC
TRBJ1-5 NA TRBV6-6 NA CASTPTGNNQPQHF TGTGCCAGCACTCCAACAGGGAACAATCAGCCCCAGCATTTT
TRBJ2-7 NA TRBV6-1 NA CASSDNRPYEQYF TGTGCCAGCAGTGACAACCGACCCTACGAGCAGTACTTC
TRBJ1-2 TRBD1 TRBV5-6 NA CASSPIGTTGVDGYTF TGTGCCAGCAGCCCCATTGGCACTACAGGGGTGGATGGCTACACCTTC
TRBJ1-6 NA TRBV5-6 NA CASSLPGKEGSPLHF TGTGCCAGCAGCTTACCAGGGAAGGAGGGATCACCCCTCCACTTT
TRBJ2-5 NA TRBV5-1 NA CASSLVDQETQYF TGCGCCAGCAGCTTGGTAGACCAAGAGACCCAGTACTTC
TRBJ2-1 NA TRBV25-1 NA CASSPLLGATDNEQFF TGTGCCAGCAGTCCCCTTTTGGGGGCTACGGACAATGAGCAGTTCTTC
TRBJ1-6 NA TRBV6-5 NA CASSPTGGKNSPLHF TGTGCCAGCAGCCCGACAGGTGGTAAAAATTCACCCCTCCACTTT
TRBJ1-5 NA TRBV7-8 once CASSLLRGNNQPQHF TGTGCCAGCAGCTTATTGAGGGGGAACAATCAGCCCCAGCATTTT
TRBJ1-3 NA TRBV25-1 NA CASSETRTAGNTIYF TGTGCCAGCAGTGAAACCCGGACAGCTGGAAACACCATATATTTT
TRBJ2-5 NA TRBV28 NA CASKGAMETQYF TGTGCCAGCAAAGGGGCGATGGAGACCCAGTACTTC
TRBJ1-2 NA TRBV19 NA CASTSSGFAAYGYTF TGTGCCAGTACCTCCTCTGGTTTCGCGGCCTATGGCTACACCTTC
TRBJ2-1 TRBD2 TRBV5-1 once CASRIAGTSGNEQFF TGCGCCAGCAGAATAGCCGGGACTAGCGGCAATGAGCAGTTCTTC
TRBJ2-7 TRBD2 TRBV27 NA CASSSLAGSAYEQYF TGTGCCAGCAGTTCCCTAGCGGGGTCGGCCTACGAGCAGTACTTC
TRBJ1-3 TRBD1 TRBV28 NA CASSSTGISGNRGDF TGTGCCAGCAGTTCGACAGGGATCTCTGGAAACAGGGGGGATTTT